The clone carrying this TCR beta chain came up a few times. The antigen is undetermined. CDR3 size: 14 residues. The germline V gene has CDR1 WSHSY and CDR2 SAAADI. Trimming took 2 bases from V and 9 from J, leaving 11 bases between them. Using RNA transcripts as the source, TCR beta CDR3 regions were amplified. HTBI primers drove first-round RT-PCR of the TCR CDR3. TCRdb reanalysed the multiplex PCR reads using MiXCR and keeps one entry per CDR3 protein. The data contain fewer than 500,000 distinct CDR3 sequences, roughly 15% of them singletons. This record belongs to a study of T cells in Graves' hyperthyroidism and ophthalmopathy. Study as a whole: Peripheral blood specimens were obtained at initial diagnosis, prior to any treatment.

Study results and caveats: A model of 13 V-J features distinguished ophthalmopathy from stable hyperthyroidism.

At least 3 on the Clinical Activity Score was recorded for ophthalmopathy patients, who also had NOSPECS grade at least 4 and duration under 3 months. Clinical symptoms, serum thyroxine, TRAb, thyroid ultrasound and orbital computed tomography established diagnosis. The V call is TRBV10-2, the J call TRBJ1-6; unclear D gene. The sample consisted of blood. The sequence derives from a woman in her 30s with Graves' ophthalmopathy. The CDR3 DNA is TGCGCCAGCAGTGAGGGAGCAACCGTTTCACCCCTCCACTTT. Protein: CASSEGATVSPLHF.